This entry lists 23 T cell receptor beta chains sequenced from one sample in a study of shared clonotypes between healthy human individuals. Naivety among CD8 cells was defined by CD45RO negativity and positive CCR7 selection, thereby excluding terminally differentiated effector memory CD45RA+ cells. The repertoire was sequenced with immunoSEQ multiplex PCR; TCRdb's copy has only in-frame clones and lacks some. The sample includes around 2,000,000 clones, about 94% of them seen just once. The source material was naive CD8+ T cells sorted from blood. Source of these receptors: a man younger than 30 in good health.

In its sample, this clone was seen once. The chain links TRBV19 to TRBJ1-2; D is perhaps TRBD1 (6 bases). V lost 7 bases to trimming and J lost 7 bases, with 13 bases between them. Looked up from germline, CDR1 is LNHDA and CDR2 is SQIVND (reference sequence). The CDR3 loop spans 12 amino acids. CDR3 DNA: TGTGCCAGTACAGGGGACTTTTTTGGCTACACCTTC. It codes for CASTGDFFGYTF. Together with reference TRBV19 and TRBJ1-2, the CDR3 gives the full variable domain: DGGITQSPKYLFRKEGQNVTLSCEQNLNHDAMYWYRQDPGQGLRLIYYSQIVNDFQKGDIAEGYSVSREKKESFPLTVTSAQKNPTAFYLCASTGDFFGYTFGSGTRLTVV.

The gene calls are TRBV2 and TRBJ1-5; D call uncertain. The V gene's germline CDR1 is SNHLY and CDR2 FYNNEI. CDR3 length: 12 amino acids. V was pared by 3 bases and J by 11 bases, with 11 bases between. The CDR3 nucleotides are TGTGCCAGCAGTGAGGACGCGAGGGCCCAGCATTTT. Residues: CASSEDARAQHF.

This clone appeared a single time. One end of the junction varies from germline; a read error may be responsible. This rearrangement joins TRBV5-4 to TRBJ1-6, with D unresolved. The CDR3 consists of 14 residues. Germline-derived CDR1 and CDR2 are SGHNT and YYREEE (reference sequence). CDR3 coding DNA: TGTGCCAGCAGCTTTTCCCGGGCCGATTCACCCCCCCACTTT. Amino acid sequence: CASSFSRADSPPHF.

The chain employs TRBV5-1 and TRBJ1-6; D ambiguous. Germline CDR1 reads SGHRS; CDR2 reads YFSETQ. The V and J ends lost 2 bases and 11 bases respectively, with 26 bases between them. This CDR3 is 18 amino acids long. The CDR3 is CASSFWPTAGQDATPLHF. The CDR3 region has the DNA TGCGCCAGCAGCTTTTGGCCGACCGCCGGCCAGGACGCGACACCCCTCCACTTT.

Worth noting for this clone: This same CDR3 is encoded by further DNA sequences in the sample. V and J are TRBV28 and TRBJ1-2; 8 bases are a match to TRBD1. Trimming cost V 5 bases and J 5 bases; bases outside gene matches: 7. The CDR3 covers 14 residues. Germline CDR1 reads MDHEN; CDR2 reads SYDVKM. The CDR3 region is CASSLDRASYGYTF. In DNA form, the CDR3 reads TGTGCCAGCAGTCTGGACAGGGCGAGTTATGGCTACACCTTC.

The CDR3 nucleotides read TGTGCCAGCAGCCCACCCGGCCAGATCTACGAGCAGTACTTC. Translation gives CASSPPGQIYEQYF. This chain links TRBV7-6 with TRBJ2-7; D is unclear. Between the trimmed V and J ends, which lost 5 bases and 3 bases, there was a span of 14 bases. Germline CDR1 SGHVS, CDR2 FNYEAQ. This CDR3 has 14 residues.

This clone was counted between two and nine times. The chain recombines TRBV2 with TRBJ1-5; 7 nucleotides align to TRBD1. CDR3 length: 15 amino acids. Per germline, CDR1 SNHLY and CDR2 FYNNEI. Trimming cost V 5 bases and J 1 base; bases outside gene matches: 5. The CDR3 sequence: CASSTGATSNQPQHF. Written as DNA, the CDR3 is TGTGCCAGCAGTACAGGGGCGACCAGCAATCAGCCCCAGCATTTT.

Points on this clone: Other DNA sequences in this specimen translate into the identical CDR3. The chain is built from TRBV6-5 and TRBJ1-2; the D gene is possibly TRBD1 (6 bases). Germline V CDR1 and CDR2: MNHEY, SVGAGI. The CDR3 runs 14 residues. Trimming left V 0 bases short and J 6 bases short, with 11 bases between. This CDR3 is CASSYSGGGDGYTF. DNA for the CDR3: TGTGCCAGCAGTTACTCGGGGGGCGGGGATGGCTACACCTTC.

The gene calls are TRBV7-2 and TRBJ2-2; 12 nucleotides match TRBD2. With V trimmed by 1 base and J by 2 bases, 8 bases remained unmatched. There are 19 residues in the CDR3. Germline CDR1 SGHTA, CDR2 FQGNSA. The CDR3 DNA is TGTGCCAGCAGCTTAGGCTCGACTAGCGGGGGCCTCAACACCGGGGAGCTGTTTTTT. Translated, it gives CASSLGSTSGGLNTGELFF. The full variable domain, in which reference TRBV7-2 and TRBJ2-2 provide the parts outside the CDR3, is GAGVSQSPSNKVTEKGKDVELRCDPISGHTALYWYRQSLGQGLEFLIYFQGNSAPDKSGLPSDRFSAERTGGSVSTLTIQRTQQEDSAVYLCASSLGSTSGGLNTGELFFGEGSRLTVL.

The V and J genes are TRBV2 and TRBJ2-1; D gene ambiguous. CDR3 length equals 11 residues. Trimming took 8 bases from V and 5 from J, leaving 7 bases between them. Germline CDR1 and CDR2: SNHLY and FYNNEI. The CDR3, as DNA: TGTGCCAGCCTGATGAACAATGAGCAGTTCTTC. It specifies CASLMNNEQFF.

As for this clone: An end of the junction does not agree with germline; a read error may underlie this. The V and J genes are TRBV14 and TRBJ1-1, with unresolved D. Germline CDR1 is SGHDN and CDR2 is FVKESK. This CDR3 is 15 amino acids long. This chain's CDR3 is CASRQDPSGWGEAFF. CDR3 sequence (DNA): TGTGCCAGCAGACAAGATCCCTCGGGGTGGGGTGAAGCTTTCTTT.

Of note for this clone: Distinct nucleotide sequences in the sample also encode this CDR3. This sequence joins TRBV5-1 and TRBJ2-5, with a tentative D call TRBD1 (6 bases). V lost 4 bases and J 2 bases, leaving 12 bases between the germline ends. This CDR3 is 14 amino acids long. From germline, CDR1 is SGHRS and CDR2 YFSETQ. The CDR3 reads CASSPGQTQETQYF. In DNA form, the CDR3 reads TGCGCCAGCAGCCCTGGACAGACGCAAGAGACCCAGTACTTC.

The chain is built from TRBV27 and TRBJ1-1; D not certain. This CDR3 spans 14 amino acids. V dropped 3 bases and J dropped 3 bases, with 11 bases sitting between them. The V gene's germline CDR1 is MNHEY and CDR2 SMNVEV (reference sequence). The CDR3 spells CASSFGGRHTEAFF. CDR3 bases: TGTGCCAGCAGTTTTGGAGGGAGGCACACTGAAGCTTTCTTT.

This rearrangement joins TRBV5-4 to TRBJ2-2; the match to TRBD1 covers 9 bases. This CDR3 contains 15 residues. Germline V gene data show CDR1 as SGHNT and CDR2 as YYREEE (reference sequence). Trimming took 0 bases from V and 6 from J; bases not matched to a gene: 3. The CDR3, as DNA: TGTGCCAGCAGCTTGGGGGACAGGGCGGCCGGGGAGCTGTTTTTT. It is translated as CASSLGDRAAGELFF.

The chain uses TRBV5-8 and TRBJ2-1, with TRBD2 matching 7 bases. The CDR3 is made up of 15 amino acids. Germline values: CDR1 SGHTS, CDR2 YDEGEE. Unmatched junction bases numbered 2, after V lost 0 bases and J lost 2 bases. This CDR3 reads CASSLERGAYNEQFF. For the CDR3, the DNA is TGTGCCAGCAGCTTGGAGCGGGGCGCCTACAATGAGCAGTTCTTC.

This clone has just one count. One end of the junction does not line up with germline, which may come from a read error. The V gene is TRBV7-7, the J gene TRBJ2-7; TRBD2 matches at 7 bases. This CDR3 region has 15 residues. Germline CDR1 reads SSHAT; CDR2 reads FNYEAQ (reference sequence). The CDR3 DNA is TGTGCTAGCAGCTTTAGGGCCGGGGGGTCCTACGAGCAGTACTTC. Its protein product is CASSFRAGGSYEQYF.

The chain combines TRBV9 with TRBJ2-7; possible D gene TRBD1, 6 bases. CDR3 length: 15 residues. CDR1 is SGDLS, CDR2 YYNGEE, per germline. Trimming stripped 0 bases from V and 2 bases from J, with 12 bases between. In DNA, the CDR3 is TGTGCCAGCAGCGTAGGGTGGGACACCACCTACGAGCAGTACTTC. Translated: CASSVGWDTTYEQYF. Full variable domain (outside the CDR3, taken from reference TRBV9 and TRBJ2-7): DSGVTQTPKHLITATGQRVTLRCSPRSGDLSVYWYQQSLDQGLQFLIQYYNGEERAKGNILERFSAQQFPDLHSELNLSSLELGDSALYFCASSVGWDTTYEQYFGPGTRLTVT.

The chain couples TRBV6-5 to TRBJ1-4; D is unclear. The V end was cut by 0 bases, the J end by 3 bases, with 8 bases between. The CDR3 extends over 15 amino acids. Germline-derived CDR1 and CDR2 are MNHEY and SVGAGI. The DNA for the CDR3 is TGTGCCAGCAGTTACTCGACGGCCTCTAATGAAAAACTGTTTTTT. Protein: CASSYSTASNEKLFF.

The chain has TRBV6-1 and TRBJ1-1; weak D call: TRBD1 (6 bases). V gave up 4 bases and J gave up 0 bases, with 18 bases separating them. In germline, CDR1 is MNHNS, CDR2 SASEGT. The CDR3 consists of 17 residues. Here the CDR3 reads CASSGVGQLFMNTEAFF. For the CDR3, the DNA is TGTGCCAGCAGTGGGGTCGGACAGTTATTCATGAACACTGAAGCTTTCTTT.

A single count supports this clone. The sample has other DNA sequences that encode this CDR3 too. The chain recombines TRBV5-4 with TRBJ1-2, with 8 bases that match TRBD1. Germline CDR1 reads SGHNT; CDR2 reads YYREEE (reference sequence). There are 13 residues in the CDR3. Unmatched junction bases numbered 3, after V lost 3 bases and J lost 5 bases. The CDR3 sequence is CASSYDRGYGYTF. In DNA, the CDR3 is TGTGCCAGCAGCTATGACAGGGGATATGGCTACACCTTC.

The CDR3 reads CASSPGVAGPYEQYF. Written as DNA, the CDR3 is TGTGCCAGCAGCCCTGGCGTCGCGGGCCCCTACGAGCAGTACTTC. The chain joins TRBV5-6 to TRBJ2-7; perhaps TRBD2 as D (5 bases). CDR3 size: 15 residues. Germline lookup yields CDR1 SGHDT and CDR2 YYEEEE. V was pared by 4 bases and J by 2 bases, with 16 bases between.

The chain uses TRBV10-3 and TRBJ1-2; no firm D call. The CDR3 runs 13 residues. Germline CDR1 ENHRY, CDR2 SYGVKD. The V gene lost 4 bases and the J gene lost 6 bases, with 12 bases spanning the gap. CDR3: CAISVPGENGYTF. The CDR3 region has the DNA TGTGCCATCAGTGTCCCAGGAGAGAATGGCTACACCTTC.

The chain is built from TRBV10-1 and TRBJ2-1; D gene unclear. The CDR3 has 14 amino acids. V lost 0 bases and J 9 bases, leaving 12 bases between the germline ends. Germline lookup yields CDR1 WNHNN and CDR2 SYGVQD (reference sequence). CDR3 in amino acids: CASSESLLNPEQFF. The CDR3 DNA follows: TGCGCCAGCAGTGAGTCTTTACTAAACCCTGAGCAGTTCTTC.